The T cell receptor (beta chain) under discussion was sequenced for a study of blood T cell repertoires in COVID-19. Overall study: T cells, B-cell-depleted T cells, or PBMCs supplied cDNA or gDNA.

Produced via immunoSEQ multiplex PCR; TCRdb's table is partial and in-frame only. The data hold around 160,000 clones, with 87% observed a single time. This clone turned up a few times. V was trimmed by 2 bases and J by 9 bases, leaving 12 bases between them. This CDR3 is 14 amino acids long. Germline V gives CDR1 SGHDT, CDR2 YYEEEE. The sequencing sample was made of peripheral blood. This clonotype originated in a man older than 75 with acute or convalescent COVID-19. V gene TRBV5-6 combines with J gene TRBJ1-6; tentatively, D is TRBD1 (5 bases). The CDR3 DNA reads TGTGCCAGCAGCTTCCGATCTAGGGGTTCACCCCTCCACTTT. Translation: CASSFRSRGSPLHF.